The 27 T cell receptor beta chains reported below all come from one sample, sequenced in a study of response to subunit inactivated influenza vaccine. TCRdb processed the RT-PCR reads anew with MiXCR; each CDR3 protein has one entry. The sample carries about 780,000 distinct CDR3 sequences, 18% recorded once. The material sequenced was PBMCs from blood, taken around 5 days after vaccination. Receptor source: a man between 50 and 59 years old who received an inactivated influenza vaccine.

The chain joins TRBV5-1 to TRBJ2-7, with a possible D match to TRBD1 (5 bases). CDR3 length: 14 amino acids. Trimming stripped 2 bases from V and 0 bases from J, with 9 bases between. Per germline, CDR1 SGHRS and CDR2 YFSETQ. The CDR3 region is CASSFDSFSYEQYF. The CDR3 DNA is TGCGCCAGCAGCTTTGACAGTTTCTCCTACGAGCAGTACTTC.

This clonotype showed up just a few times. The chain is built from TRBV18 and TRBJ2-3; 7 bases are a match to TRBD2. The CDR3 runs to 15 residues. After removal of 0 bases from V and 4 bases from J, the junction contained 4 bases not matched to a gene. In germline, CDR1 is KGHSH, CDR2 LQKENI. The CDR3 region has the DNA TGTGCCAGCTCACCACCGGGGGGGAGGCCAGATACGCAGTATTTT. Translation gives CASSPPGGRPDTQYF.

This clonotype was counted between two and nine times. V is TRBV12-3 or TRBV12-4 and J is TRBJ2-1; 8 nucleotides align to TRBD1. After removal of 5 bases from V and 7 bases from J, the junction contained 13 bases not matched to a gene. There are 16 residues in the CDR3. CDR3 bases: TGTGCCAGCAGTCACCCCCCAGGACAGGGTCGGAATGAGCAGTTCTTC. Translated, it gives CASSHPPGQGRNEQFF.

This clonotype has only a few counts. The V and J genes are TRBV20-1 and TRBJ2-1; the match to TRBD2 covers 13 bases. The V gene's germline CDR1 is DFQATT and CDR2 SNEGSKA (reference sequence). V dropped 5 bases and J dropped 1; count of bases not matched to a gene: 5. CDR3 length equals 16 residues. The CDR3 sequence: CSAQGLAGDSYNEQFF. The CDR3 nucleotides read TGCAGTGCTCAAGGACTAGCGGGAGATTCCTACAATGAGCAGTTCTTC.

The V and J genes are TRBV20-1 and TRBJ2-4; D might be TRBD2 (5 bases). CDR1 and CDR2 from the germline V gene are DFQATT and SNEGSKA (reference sequence). Trimming cost V 5 bases and J 2 bases, with 19 bases left between them. CDR3 length equals 16 residues. CDR3 sequence: CSAERAAPGTKNIQYF. The CDR3 DNA sequence: TGCAGTGCTGAACGTGCTGCCCCGGGGACCAAAAACATTCAGTACTTC.

The chain uses TRBV4-2 and TRBJ2-7, with 11 bases identical to TRBD2. Trimming took 2 bases from V and 0 from J; bases not matched to a gene: 9. The CDR3 covers 18 residues. The germline CDR1 and CDR2 sequences are LGHNA and YNFKEQ. The CDR3 here is CASSQKMTSGVFSYEQYF. The DNA of the CDR3 is TGTGCCAGCAGCCAAAAAATGACTAGCGGGGTATTCTCCTACGAGCAGTACTTC.

This clonotype was recorded a few times. The chain has TRBV5-6 and TRBJ2-5; D possibly corresponds to TRBD2 (6 bases). V lost 4 bases, J lost 4 bases, and 14 bases lay in between. CDR3 length equals 14 residues. Germline lookup yields CDR1 SGHDT and CDR2 YYEEEE. The CDR3 region has the DNA TGTGCCAGCAGCCCCCCTGGAGGGAGAGAGACCCAGTACTTC. Encoded protein: CASSPPGGRETQYF. Based on the CDR3 plus reference TRBV5-6 and TRBJ2-5, the full variable domain is DAGVTQSPTHLIKTRGQQVTLRCSPKSGHDTVSWYQQALGQGPQFIFQYYEEEERQRGNFPDRFSGHQFPNYSSELNVNALLLGDSALYLCASSPPGGRETQYFGPGTRLLVL.

The table lists this clonotype with a few counts. The J gene is TRBJ1-5, the V gene TRBV20-1, with D unclear. The length of the CDR3 is 14 residues. Germline values: CDR1 DFQATT, CDR2 SNEGSKA (reference sequence). With 3 bases removed from V and 0 bases from J, the gap between germline ends came to 9 bases. Here the CDR3 DNA reads TGCAGTGCTAGCGGGAAGAATAGCAATCAGCCCCAGCATTTT. Amino acid sequence: CSASGKNSNQPQHF.

The rearrangement links TRBV7-2 to TRBJ2-2, with 11 bases fitting TRBD2. The V segment lost 1 base and the J segment 1 base; nucleotides outside the gene matches: 2. This CDR3 region has 17 residues. CDR1 and CDR2 (germline): SGHTA, FQGNSA. In DNA, the CDR3 is TGTGCCAGCAGCTTAGGACTAGCGGGGCTGAACACCGGGGAGCTGTTTTTT. Its translation: CASSLGLAGLNTGELFF.

This clonotype was picked up many times. The chain recombines TRBV29-1 with TRBJ2-2; the match to TRBD2 covers 9 bases. Germline V CDR1 and CDR2: SQVTM, ANQGSEA. This CDR3 contains 15 residues. The V and J ends lost 6 bases and 4 bases, in that order; junction bases with no gene match: 9. CDR3 residues: CSVLLTSGGTGELFF. Written as DNA, the CDR3 is TGCAGCGTCCTCCTGACTAGCGGAGGCACCGGGGAGCTGTTTTTT.

Only a few counts were recorded for this clonotype. V gene TRBV5-1 combines with J gene TRBJ2-3, with D possibly being TRBD2 (6 bases). V dropped 4 bases and J dropped 9 bases, with 18 bases sitting between them. The germline V gene encodes CDR1 SGHRS and CDR2 YFSETQ. The CDR3 has 14 residues. The CDR3 sequence: CASSPEAGIGTQYF. In DNA form, the CDR3 reads TGCGCCAGCAGCCCAGAGGCGGGGATTGGCACGCAGTATTTT. Using reference TRBV5-1 and TRBJ2-3 for the parts outside the CDR3, the full variable domain is KAGVTQTPRYLIKTRGQQVTLSCSPISGHRSVSWYQQTPGQGLQFLFEYFSETQRNKGNFPGRFSGRQFSNSRSEMNVSTLELGDSALYLCASSPEAGIGTQYFGPGTRLTVL.

The chain uses TRBV29-1 and TRBJ2-5, with TRBD1 as a possible D gene (5 bases). Germline loops: CDR1 SQVTM, CDR2 ANQGSEA. Deletions cut 1 base from V and 5 bases from J, with 11 bases between. CDR3 length: 13 residues. The CDR3 bases are TGCAGCGTTGAAGGACAGATAGGCGAGACCCAGTACTTC. Translated, it gives CSVEGQIGETQYF.

This clonotype has only a few counts. The V gene is TRBV7-6, the J gene TRBJ2-7; D unresolved. The CDR3 loop spans 15 amino acids. Trimming removed 1 base from V and 2 bases from J, with 12 bases in between. Germline CDR1 is SGHVS and CDR2 is FNYEAQ. The chain's CDR3 is CASSLGTLSPYEQYF. The CDR3 DNA sequence: TGTGCCAGCAGCTTAGGGACCTTGTCCCCCTACGAGCAGTACTTC.

This chain joins TRBV3-1 and TRBJ2-7; D is possibly TRBD2 (6 bases). The germline gives CDR1 LGHDT, CDR2 YNNKEL (reference sequence). The CDR3 length is 16 residues. Trimming stripped 1 base from V and 3 bases from J, with 16 bases between. Here the CDR3 reads CASSQGSGEIGYEQYF. CDR3 DNA: TGTGCCAGCAGCCAAGGTTCGGGGGAAATTGGCTACGAGCAGTACTTC.

This chain connects TRBV12-3 or TRBV12-4 to TRBJ2-1; 13 bases are a match to TRBD2. V was clipped by 5 bases and J by 6 bases; unmatched bases: 7. CDR3 length: 16 amino acids. DNA for the CDR3: TGTGCCAGCAGTCCGGGGACTAGCGGGATAAGCAATGAGCAGTTCTTC. Protein product: CASSPGTSGISNEQFF.

This clonotype was observed a few times. The chain employs TRBV24-1 and TRBJ2-1; tentatively, D is TRBD2 (5 bases). Germline CDR1 is KGHDR and CDR2 is SFDVKD. V lost 9 bases and J 8 bases, leaving 13 bases between the germline ends. The CDR3 covers 12 residues. The CDR3 protein is CATAAESHEQFF. CDR3 nucleotides: TGTGCCACCGCAGCGGAGTCCCATGAGCAGTTCTTC.

This clonotype was detected only a few times. This chain uses TRBV5-1 with TRBJ2-2, with a weak D call TRBD2 (6 bases). CDR1 SGHRS and CDR2 YFSETQ come from the germline V gene. V was shortened by 5 bases and J by 4 bases, with 15 bases between the two germline ends. The CDR3 length is 15 residues. CDR3 bases: TGCGCCAGCAGTTACTCCCGACTAGGCACCGGGGAGCTGTTTTTT. The encoded protein is CASSYSRLGTGELFF.

The chain uses TRBV20-1 and TRBJ2-1; 10 nucleotides agree with TRBD2. Germline CDR1 is DFQATT and CDR2 is SNEGSKA (reference sequence). After removal of 0 bases from V and 10 bases from J, the junction contained 9 bases not matched to a gene. The CDR3 has 15 amino acids. In DNA form, the CDR3 reads TGCAGTGCTAGAGATATAGCGGGGGGCCTGATAGAGCAGTTCTTC. Its protein is CSARDIAGGLIEQFF.

The chain links TRBV7-2 to TRBJ2-1; D is unclear. The V end lost 1 base, the J end lost 12 bases, and 13 bases lay between the germline ends. Germline assignment: CDR1 SGHTA and CDR2 FQGNSA. The CDR3 loop spans 13 amino acids. The DNA for the CDR3 is TGTGCCAGCAGCTTAGGCAACTTTGGATGGCAGTTCTTC. Residues: CASSLGNFGWQFF.

The V call is TRBV2, the J call TRBJ2-1; D possibly uses TRBD1 or TRBD2 (6 bases each). Trimming removed 8 bases at V and 11 bases at J, with 13 bases between. The CDR3 loop spans 11 amino acids. The germline gives CDR1 SNHLY, CDR2 FYNNEI. CDR3 protein: CASEGGYKQFF. In DNA, the CDR3 is TGTGCCAGCGAGGGGGGCTATAAGCAGTTCTTC.

This clonotype was seen only a few times. The rearrangement links TRBV28 to TRBJ2-7; D possibly corresponds to TRBD2 (5 bases). CDR1 is MDHEN, CDR2 SYDVKM, per germline. The CDR3 totals 11 residues. Trimming took off 9 bases at V and 3 bases at J, with 9 bases between the two ends. The CDR3 reads CASGRVYEQYF. The CDR3, as DNA: TGTGCCAGTGGGCGGGTCTACGAGCAGTACTTC.

This clonotype was seen only a few times. The chain employs TRBV20-1 and TRBJ1-2; D call uncertain. The V and J ends lost 5 bases and 8 bases respectively, with 21 bases between them. The CDR3 length is 14 residues. Germline CDR1 and CDR2: DFQATT and SNEGSKA (reference sequence). In nucleotides, the CDR3 is TGCAGTGCTGAGTTAGCCCCCGTCCAACGAGGCTACACCTTC. It translates to CSAELAPVQRGYTF.

The chain combines TRBV9 with TRBJ2-2, with TRBD1 matching 10 bases. This CDR3 has 16 amino acids. Unmatched junction bases numbered 7, after V lost 4 bases and J lost 4 bases. Germline lookup yields CDR1 SGDLS and CDR2 YYNGEE. CDR3 sequence (DNA): TGTGCCAGCAGCCAACCGGGACAGGGGATCACCGGGGAGCTGTTTTTT. Translation: CASSQPGQGITGELFF.

This clonotype was detected a few times. This chain links TRBV12-3 or TRBV12-4 with TRBJ2-5; D possibly corresponds to TRBD2 (5 bases). Deletions cut 3 bases from V and 0 bases from J, with 8 bases between. This CDR3 has 14 amino acids. The CDR3 here is CASSLRVYQETQYF. The CDR3 DNA reads as TGTGCCAGCAGTTTGAGGGTGTACCAAGAGACCCAGTACTTC.

This clonotype was observed a handful of times. This chain connects TRBV11-2 to TRBJ2-7; TRBD2 aligns across 12 bases. CDR3 length: 13 residues. V lost 4 bases, J lost 6 bases, and 1 base stayed unmatched. Germline V gives CDR1 SGHAT, CDR2 FQNNGV. In DNA, the CDR3 is TGTGCCAGCAGCTGGACTAGCGGGGTCGAGCAGTACTTC. This sequence encodes CASSWTSGVEQYF.

The J gene is TRBJ1-2, the V gene TRBV10-2; 8 bases fit TRBD1. J gave up 7 bases and V 3 bases, and 4 bases lay outside the gene matches. Per the germline V gene, CDR1 is WSHSY and CDR2 is SAAADI. This CDR3 has 13 amino acids. The CDR3 reads CASSDGDRGGYTF. CDR3 bases: TGCGCCAGCAGTGACGGCGACAGGGGTGGCTACACCTTC.

The V and J genes are TRBV7-2 and TRBJ2-7, with 9 bases lining up with TRBD1. Trimming took 5 bases from V and 5 from J; bases not matched to a gene: 13. The CDR3 consists of 16 residues. Germline CDR1 SGHTA, CDR2 FQGNSA. CDR3 in DNA: TGTGCCAGCAGCACCCGGCGGACAGGGGTTATCCACGAGCAGTACTTC. Its translation: CASSTRRTGVIHEQYF.